These 19 T cell receptor beta chains were sequenced from one sample in a study of T cells in Graves' hyperthyroidism and ophthalmopathy. Amplified TCR beta CDR3 regions derived from RNA transcripts. Using the HTBI primer set, a first-round RT-PCR was run on the TCR CDR3. Using its own MiXCR run on the multiplex PCR reads, TCRdb lists one record per CDR3 protein. The sample shows 400,000 to 500,000 distinct CDR3 sequences, roughly an eighth of them seen only once. Sequenced material: blood. These receptor sequences come from a woman under 30 with Graves' hyperthyroidism.

There are many counts of this clonotype. The CDR3 loop is CASSPGTAAMLSTEAFF. The CDR3 DNA reads as TGTGCCAGCAGCCCGGGGACAGCGGCTATGCTGAGCACTGAAGCTTTCTTT. V gene TRBV7-8 combines with J gene TRBJ1-1; 7 bases agree with TRBD1. CDR3 length: 17 residues. V was pared by 5 bases and J by 4 bases, with 16 bases of the junction left unmatched. CDR1 and CDR2 from the germline V gene are SGHVS and FQNEAQ.

This clonotype was recorded many times. The rearrangement uses TRBV4-1 and TRBJ1-1; D gene uncertain. Germline-derived CDR1 and CDR2 are MGHRA and YSYEKL. V lost 3 bases and J lost 8, with 10 bases in between. CDR3 length: 12 residues. Here the CDR3 DNA reads TGCGCCAGCAGCCACCCGGACGTGGAAGCTTTCTTT. This translates into CASSHPDVEAFF.

A few counts support this clonotype. V usage is TRBV7-8 and J usage is TRBJ2-1; D perhaps matches TRBD1 (6 bases). CDR1 SGHVS and CDR2 FQNEAQ come from the germline V gene. Between the trimmed V and J ends, which lost 5 bases and 6 bases, there was a span of 11 bases. The CDR3 extends over 13 amino acids. As DNA, the CDR3 is TGTGCCAGCAGCATTGGACAGCCCAATGAGCAGTTCTTC. It encodes CASSIGQPNEQFF.

This clonotype was recorded at least ten times. V is TRBV2 and J is TRBJ1-5; TRBD1 might be the D (6 bases). This CDR3 has 15 amino acids. Germline V CDR1 and CDR2: SNHLY, FYNNEI. The germline V and J ends were trimmed by 5 bases and 7 bases, with 18 bases remaining between them. The DNA of the CDR3 is TGTGCCAGCAGTCCCCCTCCGGGGGCCCGGCAGCCCCAGCATTTT. This gives the protein CASSPPPGARQPQHF. Combining the CDR3 with reference TRBV2 and TRBJ1-5 gives the whole variable domain EPEVTQTPSHQVTQMGQEVILRCVPISNHLYFYWYRQILGQKVEFLVSFYNNEISEKSEIFDDQFSVERPDGSNFTLKIRSTKLEDSAMYFCASSPPPGARQPQHFGDGTRLSIL.

The chain uses TRBV24-1 and TRBJ2-1; 11 bases match TRBD2. This CDR3 contains 16 residues. Trimming removed 4 bases from V and 4 bases from J; junction bases left unmatched: 5. CDR1 and CDR2 from the germline V gene are KGHDR and SFDVKD. The CDR3 region has the DNA TGTGCCACCAGTGACCATGGGACTAGCGGATACAATGAGCAGTTCTTC. This sequence encodes CATSDHGTSGYNEQFF.

On this clonotype itself: A read error may explain this, as a much larger clone is one base away. The chain recombines TRBV13 with TRBJ2-1, with D tentatively TRBD2 (5 bases). Germline V gene lookup returns CDR1 PRHDT and CDR2 FYEKMQ (reference sequence). The V and J ends lost 7 bases and 1 base respectively, with 11 bases between them. This CDR3 is built from 14 residues. CDR3 coding DNA: TGTGCCAGCAACTCTCGACTATCCTACAATGAGCAGTTCTTC. This codes for CASNSRLSYNEQFF.

The chain employs TRBV11-2 and TRBJ1-1, with D hard to call. CDR1 is SGHAT, CDR2 FQNNGV, per germline. The CDR3 is 14 residues long. With 1 base removed from V and 4 bases from J, the gap between germline ends came to 10 bases. CDR3 protein: CASSLVGSGTEAFF. CDR3 coding DNA: TGTGCCAGCAGCTTAGTTGGCAGCGGCACTGAAGCTTTCTTT. Drawing the rest from reference TRBV11-2 and TRBJ1-1, the complete variable domain is EAGVAQSPRYKIIEKRQSVAFWCNPISGHATLYWYQQILGQGPKLLIQFQNNGVVDDSQLPKDRFSAERLKGVDSTLKIQPAKLEDSAVYLCASSLVGSGTEAFFGQGTRLTVV.

This clonotype has more than one count but fewer than ten. The chain couples TRBV6-1 to TRBJ1-4; maybe TRBD1 (6 bases). Germline CDR1 reads MNHNS; CDR2 reads SASEGT. The germline V and J ends were trimmed by 5 bases and 6 bases, with 16 bases remaining between them. This CDR3 has 15 amino acids. CDR3 sequence reads: CASSRTQGLYEKLFF. Here the CDR3 DNA reads TGTGCCAGCAGTCGGACACAGGGATTGTATGAAAAACTGTTTTTT.

This clonotype was found many times. V usage is TRBV2 and J usage is TRBJ1-1, with D unresolved. V lost 6 bases, J lost 5 bases, and 7 bases lay in between. Germline CDR1 is SNHLY and CDR2 is FYNNEI. This CDR3 has 11 residues. The CDR3 is CASRSGTEAFF. In nucleotides, the CDR3 is TGTGCCAGCAGGTCGGGTACTGAAGCTTTCTTT.

To note about this clonotype: A read error is possible here, since a much larger clone lies one base away. The chain links TRBV7-2 to TRBJ1-1; 8 bases match TRBD1. In germline, CDR1 is SGHTA, CDR2 FQGNSA. V lost 3 bases and J lost 11; bases outside the gene matches: 8. CDR3 length: 13 residues. Here the CDR3 reads CTSSFQQGGRAFF. In DNA form, the CDR3 reads TGTACCAGCAGCTTCCAACAGGGGGGAAGGGCTTTCTTT. The whole variable domain, filled in from reference TRBV7-2 and TRBJ1-1, reads GAGVSQSPSNKVTEKGKDVELRCDPISGHTALYWYRQSLGQGLEFLIYFQGNSAPDKSGLPSDRFSAERTGGSVSTLTIQRTQQEDSAVYLCTSSFQQGGRAFFGQGTRLTVV.

This clonotype was counted at least ten times. The J gene is TRBJ1-6, the V gene TRBV6-1, with no clear D. Germline values: CDR1 MNHNS, CDR2 SASEGT. V was trimmed by 6 bases and J by 8 bases, leaving 20 bases between them. CDR3 length equals 16 residues. As DNA, the CDR3 is TGTGCCAGCAGCCCCGGAGGGTGGTGGAACGATTCACCCCTCCACTTT. Protein: CASSPGGWWNDSPLHF.

This clonotype appeared many times. The chain joins TRBV12-5 to TRBJ1-2; D is ambiguous. Trimming stripped 9 bases from V and 6 bases from J, with 17 bases between. CDR1 is LGHNT and CDR2 is FRNRAP in the germline V gene. The CDR3 consists of 13 residues. Here the CDR3 reads CASRRSAEHGYTF. For the CDR3, the DNA is TGTGCTAGCAGAAGGTCCGCGGAGCATGGCTACACCTTC.

In this sample, this clonotype turned up many times. The V call is TRBV11-3, the J call TRBJ2-1, with a tentative D call TRBD2 (6 bases). V was trimmed by 5 bases and J by 4 bases, leaving 12 bases between them. From germline, CDR1 is SGHNT and CDR2 YENEEA. The CDR3 is 14 amino acids. The CDR3 loop is CASSRGVDYNEQFF. In DNA, the CDR3 is TGTGCCAGCAGCCGCGGGGTTGATTACAATGAGCAGTTCTTC.

This clonotype was picked up a small number of times. This chain connects TRBV5-6 to TRBJ2-1, with D uncertain. V was pared by 1 base and J by 8 bases, with 10 bases between. Germline V gene sequence: CDR1 SGHDT, CDR2 YYEEEE. This CDR3 region has 13 residues. CDR3 coding DNA: TGTGCCAGCAGCTTGTTTCACGGATATGAGCAGTTCTTC. It encodes CASSLFHGYEQFF.

This clonotype was picked up many times. The chain couples TRBV30 to TRBJ2-3, with D tentatively TRBD2 (6 bases). V lost 1 base and J lost 0, with 11 bases in between. The CDR3 loop spans 15 amino acids. CDR1 is GTSNPN and CDR2 is SVGIG in the germline V gene (reference sequence). The CDR3 reads CAWSGLGGSTDTQYF. The CDR3 region has the DNA TGTGCCTGGAGTGGCCTCGGGGGAAGCACAGATACGCAGTATTTT.

This clonotype has at least ten counts. This chain joins TRBV9 and TRBJ2-3; TRBD2 matches at 12 bases. The CDR3 extends over 16 amino acids. Trimming took 2 bases from V and 6 from J; bases not matched to a gene: 7. The germline V gene encodes CDR1 SGDLS and CDR2 YYNGEE. CDR3 loop: CASSVLAGGSTDTQYF. CDR3 in DNA: TGTGCCAGCAGCGTCCTAGCGGGAGGGTCTACGGATACGCAGTATTTT.

Comment on this clonotype: This could be a read error, since a much larger clone is one nucleotide away. The rearrangement links TRBV2 to TRBJ2-1; D perhaps matches TRBD1 (6 bases). The CDR3 length is 13 residues. Germline CDR1 reads SNHLY; CDR2 reads FYNNEI. CDR3 residues: CARSEAQGGEQFF. CDR3 DNA sequence: TGTGCCAGAAGTGAAGCACAGGGCGGGGAGCAGTTCTTC.

This clonotype was counted many times. This chain links TRBV29-1 with TRBJ1-1; D is possibly TRBD1 (6 bases). CDR3 length: 11 residues. V lost 6 bases and J lost 2, with 7 bases in between. Germline CDR1 SQVTM, CDR2 ANQGSEA. Here the CDR3 DNA reads TGCAGCGTGGGACACAACACTGAAGCTTTCTTT. Protein sequence: CSVGHNTEAFF.

This clonotype was seen at least ten times. This chain uses TRBV11-2 with TRBJ1-2; tentatively, D is TRBD1 (5 bases). V gave up 0 bases and J gave up 5 bases, with 13 bases separating them. The CDR3 spans 15 residues. CDR1 is SGHAT, CDR2 FQNNGV, per germline. The DNA of the CDR3 is TGTGCCAGCAGCTTAGAAGGGGCTGGCGGGTATGGCTACACCTTC. The encoded protein is CASSLEGAGGYGYTF.